One and the same sample provided the 16 T cell receptor beta chains below, sequenced in a study of cytomegalovirus exposure and HLA in healthy donors. PCR amplification relied on 60 Vbeta primers (plus 13 Jbeta primers). The assay was immunoSEQ multiplex PCR, and TCRdb's table has in-frame clones only and misses some. Of about 160,000 clones in the sample, approximately 75% are singletons; the top ten hold under 2.5%. The sample taken for sequencing was PBMCs. The receptor set was obtained from a man aged 45-65 years in good health and CMV-seropositive.

This clone came up a few times. The V and J genes are TRBV30 and TRBJ1-2; D might be TRBD1 (6 bases). The CDR3 has 13 residues. Germline V CDR1 and CDR2: GTSNPN, SVGIG (reference sequence). V dropped 1 base and J dropped 8 bases, with 14 bases sitting between them. The CDR3 sequence is CAWSGLQGRGYTF. CDR3 nucleotides: TGTGCCTGGAGTGGCCTACAGGGACGAGGCTACACCTTC.

This chain joins TRBV4-1 and TRBJ2-3, with 7 nucleotides matching TRBD2. The CDR3 runs to 15 residues. From germline, CDR1 is MGHRA and CDR2 YSYEKL. V lost 4 bases and J lost 0; bases outside the gene matches: 4. The CDR3 loop is CASSLGLGSTDTQYF. DNA of the CDR3: TGCGCCAGCAGCCTCGGACTAGGGAGCACAGATACGCAGTATTTT.

This chain connects TRBV5-6 to TRBJ1-1, with 10 bases fitting TRBD1. CDR3 length: 15 amino acids. CDR1 and CDR2 from the germline V gene are SGHDT and YYEEEE. V gave up 2 bases and J gave up 1 base; unmatched junction bases: 2. CDR3 amino acids: CASSFWTGGNTEAFF. For the CDR3, the DNA is TGTGCCAGCAGCTTTTGGACAGGGGGGAACACTGAAGCTTTCTTT.

This clone has only a few counts. The chain is built from TRBV6-6 and TRBJ2-7; D perhaps matches TRBD1 (6 bases). The ends were cut back, 4 bases at V and 3 bases at J, with 13 bases in the middle. Per germline, CDR1 MNHNY and CDR2 SVGAGI (reference sequence). CDR3 size: 14 residues. The CDR3, as DNA: TGTGCCAGCAGTTTTCAACAGGGTAGCTACGAGCAGTACTTC. This codes for CASSFQQGSYEQYF.

The J gene is TRBJ2-3, the V gene TRBV4-3, with TRBD2 matching over 14 bases. Germline V gene lookup returns CDR1 LGHNA and CDR2 YSLEER. The CDR3 spans 19 residues. The ends lost 0 bases at V and 1 base at J; junction bases unmatched: 6. As DNA, the CDR3 is TGCGCCAGCAGCCAAGAAACAGGACTAGCGGGGGGCCGCACAGATACGCAGTATTTT. Its protein product is CASSQETGLAGGRTDTQYF.

This CDR3 reads CASSFPGTSGQGGTGELFF. The DNA for the CDR3 is TGTGCCAGCAGCTTTCCCGGGACTAGCGGCCAGGGAGGGACCGGGGAGCTGTTTTTT. The genes are TRBV7-9 and TRBJ2-2, with 11 nucleotides matching TRBD2. J was trimmed by 5 bases and V by 3 bases; bases with no gene match: 14. The CDR3 sequence is 19 residues long. CDR1 and CDR2 (germline): SEHNR, FQNEAQ (reference sequence).

This sequence joins TRBV9 and TRBJ1-5; no firm D call. Germline lookup yields CDR1 SGDLS and CDR2 YYNGEE. V was clipped by 7 bases and J by 5 bases, with 10 bases between them. The CDR3 is 12 amino acids. The CDR3 spells CASGRSHQPQHF. The CDR3 DNA is TGTGCCAGCGGGCGATCTCATCAGCCCCAGCATTTT.

This chain uses TRBV4-2 with TRBJ1-4, with D uncertain. V was clipped by 0 bases and J by 5 bases, with 4 bases between them. The CDR3 has 13 amino acids. Per the germline V gene, CDR1 is LGHNA and CDR2 is YNFKEQ. The CDR3 reads CASSQEENEKLFF. CDR3 DNA: TGTGCCAGCAGCCAAGAAGAGAATGAAAAACTGTTTTTT.

The J gene is TRBJ2-3, the V gene TRBV29-1, with 15 bases matching TRBD2. From germline, CDR1 is SQVTM and CDR2 ANQGSEA. The junction had 11 bases not matched to a gene; V was cut back by 7 bases and J by 6 bases. The CDR3 covers 16 residues. CDR3 sequence: CSARTSGGASSDTQYF. CDR3 coding DNA: TGCAGCGCCCGGACTAGCGGGGGGGCCTCCAGCGATACGCAGTATTTT.

The chain uses TRBV7-9 and TRBJ2-2; TRBD2 matches 12 bases. Per germline, CDR1 SEHNR and CDR2 FQNEAQ (reference sequence). The junction had 1 base not matched to a gene; V was cut back by 1 base and J by 1 base. CDR3 length: 17 amino acids. This CDR3 is CASSLGGLAGNTGELFF. The CDR3 nucleotides read TGTGCCAGCAGCTTAGGGGGACTAGCGGGGAACACCGGGGAGCTGTTTTTT. Full variable domain (remainder filled in from reference TRBV7-9 and TRBJ2-2): DTGVSQNPRHKITKRGQNVTFRCDPISEHNRLYWYRQTLGQGPEFLTYFQNEAQLEKSRLLSDRFSAERPKGSFSTLEIQRTEQGDSAMYLCASSLGGLAGNTGELFFGEGSRLTVL.

The chain links TRBV28 to TRBJ1-6; 7 bases fit TRBD1. The CDR3 totals 15 residues. Germline V CDR1 and CDR2: MDHEN, SYDVKM. With 5 bases clipped from V and 7 bases from J, the junction kept 8 bases outside the gene matches. The CDR3 nucleotides are TGTGCCAGCAGTGCTCAGACAGGGCAGAATTCACCCCTCCACTTT. It encodes CASSAQTGQNSPLHF.

The gene calls are TRBV2 and TRBJ2-7, with 9 positions matching TRBD1. The CDR3 runs to 15 residues. Trimming took 6 bases from V and 6 from J; bases not matched to a gene: 12. Germline V CDR1 and CDR2: SNHLY, FYNNEI. CDR3 sequence reads: CASSGRDRAGLEQYF. The DNA of the CDR3 is TGTGCCAGCAGCGGCCGGGACAGGGCGGGCCTCGAGCAGTACTTC. Full variable domain (outside the CDR3, taken from reference TRBV2 and TRBJ2-7): EPEVTQTPSHQVTQMGQEVILRCVPISNHLYFYWYRQILGQKVEFLVSFYNNEISEKSEIFDDQFSVERPDGSNFTLKIRSTKLEDSAMYFCASSGRDRAGLEQYFGPGTRLTVT.

This chain joins TRBV4-3 and TRBJ2-3; possibly TRBD2 for D (6 bases). The CDR3 length is 14 residues. From germline, CDR1 is LGHNA and CDR2 YSLEER. V was clipped by 4 bases and J by 2 bases, with 10 bases between them. The CDR3 coding sequence is TGCGCCAGCAGCCTCGGGAGCCTCACAGATACGCAGTATTTT. It codes for CASSLGSLTDTQYF.

This clone occurred once. The chain employs TRBV6-1 and TRBJ1-5; D is ambiguous. Germline V gene lookup returns CDR1 MNHNS and CDR2 SASEGT. CDR3 size: 14 residues. Trimming cost V 2 bases and J 6 bases, with 11 bases left between them. The CDR3 loop is CASSEKPGGQPQHF. The CDR3 DNA sequence: TGTGCCAGCAGTGAAAAACCCGGTGGTCAGCCCCAGCATTTT.

The chain couples TRBV18 to TRBJ2-7, with D possibly TRBD1 on 6 matching bases. The CDR3 totals 14 residues. V lost 1 base to trimming and J lost 3 bases, with 10 bases between them. CDR1 KGHSH and CDR2 LQKENI come from the germline V gene. CDR3 sequence: CASSPRQDYYEQYF. DNA for the CDR3: TGTGCCAGCTCACCACGACAGGATTACTACGAGCAGTACTTC.

The chain links TRBV14 to TRBJ2-5, with 7 bases aligning to TRBD2. The J call is doubtful: the DNA matches TRBJ2-7 better. Per germline, CDR1 SGHDN and CDR2 FVKESK. The CDR3 runs to 14 residues. CDR3 loop: CASSPDRASGEQYF. The CDR3, as DNA: TGTGCCAGCAGCCCCGACCGGGCTAGCGGCGAGCAGTACTTC.